The TCR beta chain described here comes from a study of identical twins. General study results and limits: Findings depended on cross-sectional statistics rather than tracking the same donors.

TCRdb passed the 5' RACE reads through MiXCR, listing each CDR3 protein once. The sample contains 210,000 or so distinct CDR3 sequences, approximately 15% of which appear only once. About this clonotype itself: Its antigen is unknown.

CDR1 SGHVS and CDR2 FQNEAQ come from the germline V gene. Trimming cost V 1 base and J 2 bases, with 15 bases left between them. The CDR3 totals 16 residues. These same records also appear under a second study, on T cells expressing NK-cell markers. That source adds: Whether expanded NKG2C+ T cell clones were HCMV-specific remained unclear.

The receptor comes from a woman in her late teens or twenties in good health. The chain employs TRBV7-8 and TRBJ2-7, with no clear D. The source material was CD8+ T cells sorted from blood. CDR3 nucleotides: TGTGCCAGCAGCTTAGGGTCGTTAGGGTCCCCCTACGAGCAGTACTTC. Amino acid sequence: CASSLGSLGSPYEQYF.